These 7 T cell receptor beta chains originate from one sample sequenced in a study of blood T cell repertoires in COVID-19. The repertoire was sequenced with immunoSEQ multiplex PCR; TCRdb's copy has only in-frame clones and lacks some. The sample includes around 250,000 clones, about nine tenths seen only once; the top ten take 1.2%. Sequenced sample: PBMCs or T cells enriched from blood (not recorded which). All receptors derive from a human donor in a cohort exposed to, infected with or recovered from COVID-19 (not recorded which). The donor label of this sample is uncertain.

CDR3 loop: CASSLIFSGQRFKTEAFF. The CDR3 nucleotides read TGTGCCAGCAGCTTAATATTTTCAGGACAGAGATTTAAAACTGAAGCTTTCTTT. The chain employs TRBV7-9 and TRBJ1-1; tentative D call: TRBD1 (6 bases). The CDR3 extends over 18 amino acids. Trimming took off 2 bases at V and 5 bases at J, with 24 bases between the two ends. Per the germline V gene, CDR1 is SEHNR and CDR2 is FQNEAQ (reference sequence).

In this sample, this clone turned up once. This chain uses TRBV30 with TRBJ1-5; D remains unclear. Germline V gene sequence: CDR1 GTSNPN, CDR2 SVGIG (reference sequence). The CDR3 length is 14 residues. Trimming took 2 bases from V and 7 from J, leaving 15 bases between them. CDR3 bases: TGTGCCTGGAGTCTCTCGACACCCGGACAGCCCCAGCATTTT. Its protein is CAWSLSTPGQPQHF.

A few counts support this clone. The rearrangement links TRBV27 to TRBJ1-1, with TRBD1 identical over 7 bases. In germline, CDR1 is MNHEY, CDR2 SMNVEV (reference sequence). CDR3 length: 16 amino acids. V lost 6 bases to trimming and J lost 1 base; unmatched junction nucleotides: 11. Written as DNA, the CDR3 is TGTGCCAGCAGCCAGACCATCAAGGGGGCGAACACTGAAGCTTTCTTT. It codes for CASSQTIKGANTEAFF.

V gene TRBV19 combines with J gene TRBJ2-5, with TRBD2 matching 9 bases. The CDR3 runs 14 residues. CDR1 and CDR2 from the germline V gene are LNHDA and SQIVND (reference sequence). Germline trimming cut 6 bases from V and 6 bases from J; bases unmatched to any gene: 8. The CDR3 DNA sequence: TGTGCCAGTAGCGACGGACTAGCGAGGAAGACCCAGTACTTC. Its translation: CASSDGLARKTQYF.

V gene TRBV21-1 combines with J gene TRBJ1-1; the tabulated D call, TRBD1, remains unverified against the DNA. TRBV21-1 is classified as a pseudogene. The CDR3 is made up of 15 amino acids. DNA for the CDR3: TGTGCCAGCTCGCAGGGGGCGCGGGGTAACACTGAAGCTTTCTTT. Its translation is CASSQGARGNTEAFF.

This clone was detected a few times. The chain combines TRBV6-5 with TRBJ1-6; TRBD1 matches at 8 bases. The V and J ends lost 6 bases and 4 bases, in that order; junction bases with no gene match: 2. Germline V gene lookup returns CDR1 MNHEY and CDR2 SVGAGI. This CDR3 contains 14 residues. The CDR3 sequence: CASSRTGYNSPLHF. The DNA for the CDR3 is TGTGCCAGCAGCCGGACAGGGTATAATTCACCCCTCCACTTT.

The V and J genes are TRBV3-1 (or the pseudogene TRBV3-2) and TRBJ2-1; 10 nucleotides line up with TRBD2. In germline, CDR1 is LGHDT, CDR2 YNNKEL (reference sequence). Trimming cost V 10 bases and J 7 bases; bases outside gene matches: 4. This CDR3 spans 12 amino acids. CDR3 in DNA: TGTGCCACCTTGGGACTAGCGAATGAGCAGTTCTTC. Translation gives CATLGLANEQFF.